This T cell receptor beta chain comes out of a study of shared clonotypes between healthy human individuals. Findings and limits, study-wide: Between several donors, naive CD4 clonotypes were shared at a level of approximately 5%.

Germline-derived CDR1 and CDR2 are LGHNA and YSLEER. The CDR3 runs to 15 residues. The V segment lost 4 bases and the J segment 2 bases; nucleotides outside the gene matches: 7. In this sample, this clone turned up once. Its target is unknown. Genomic DNA per cell subset filled all wells of several immunoSEQ plates. Libraries were prepared by immunoSEQ multiplex PCR; TCRdb keeps only in-frame clonotypes and omits some of them. In the table there are around 1.9 million clones, approximately 94% of which are singletons. CD45RO-negative CD8 cells positively selected for CCR7 made up the naive population, which excluded terminally differentiated effector memory CD45RA+ cells. Donors, healthy HIV-negative adults, lacked recent acute infections or vaccinations. Each sample came from a Caucasian adult donor living in Nashville, Tennessee.

The receptor was isolated from a young man in good health. Some clones in this sample may be carry-over from other donors' samples. The sequenced sample was naive CD8+ T cells from PBMCs. The rearrangement uses TRBV4-3 and TRBJ2-7; 8 bases are a match to TRBD2. CDR3 protein: CASSPGTSSTYEQYF. In nucleotides, the CDR3 is TGCGCCAGCAGCCCCGGGACTAGTTCGACCTACGAGCAGTACTTC.